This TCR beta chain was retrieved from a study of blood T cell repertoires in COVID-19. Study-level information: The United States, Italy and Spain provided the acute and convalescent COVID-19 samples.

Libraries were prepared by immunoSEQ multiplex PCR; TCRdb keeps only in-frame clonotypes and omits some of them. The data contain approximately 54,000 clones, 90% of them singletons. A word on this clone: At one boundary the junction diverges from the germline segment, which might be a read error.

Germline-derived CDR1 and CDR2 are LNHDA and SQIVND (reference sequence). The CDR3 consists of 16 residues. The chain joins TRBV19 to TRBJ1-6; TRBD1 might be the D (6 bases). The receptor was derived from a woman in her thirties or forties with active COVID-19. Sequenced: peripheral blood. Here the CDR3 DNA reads TGTGCCAGTAGTATAGTCCCAGGGGCCTATGATTCACCCCTCCACTTT. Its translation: CASSIVPGAYDSPLHF.